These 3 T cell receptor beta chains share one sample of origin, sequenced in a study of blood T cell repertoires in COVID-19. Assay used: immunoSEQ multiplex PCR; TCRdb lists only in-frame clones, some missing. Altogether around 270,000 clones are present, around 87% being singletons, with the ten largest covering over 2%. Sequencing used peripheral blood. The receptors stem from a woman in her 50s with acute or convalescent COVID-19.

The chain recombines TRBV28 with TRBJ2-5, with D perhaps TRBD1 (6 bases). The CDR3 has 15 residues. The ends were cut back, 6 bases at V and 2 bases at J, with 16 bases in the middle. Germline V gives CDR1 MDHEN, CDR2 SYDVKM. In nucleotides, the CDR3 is TGTGCCAGCAGCCCCCCCTGGACAGTACAAGAGACCCAGTACTTC. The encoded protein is CASSPPWTVQETQYF.

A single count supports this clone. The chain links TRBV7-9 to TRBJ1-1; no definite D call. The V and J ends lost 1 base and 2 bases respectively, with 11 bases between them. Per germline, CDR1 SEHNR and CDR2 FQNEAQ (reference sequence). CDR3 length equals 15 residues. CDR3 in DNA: TGTGCCAGCAGCTTAGTGCAGTTTTCCAACACTGAAGCTTTCTTT. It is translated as CASSLVQFSNTEAFF.

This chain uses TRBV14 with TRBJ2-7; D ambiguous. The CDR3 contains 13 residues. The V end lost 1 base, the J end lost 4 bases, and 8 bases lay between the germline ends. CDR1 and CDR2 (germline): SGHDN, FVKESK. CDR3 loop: CASSQGSGYEQYF. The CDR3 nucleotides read TGTGCCAGCAGCCAAGGCTCAGGATACGAGCAGTACTTC.